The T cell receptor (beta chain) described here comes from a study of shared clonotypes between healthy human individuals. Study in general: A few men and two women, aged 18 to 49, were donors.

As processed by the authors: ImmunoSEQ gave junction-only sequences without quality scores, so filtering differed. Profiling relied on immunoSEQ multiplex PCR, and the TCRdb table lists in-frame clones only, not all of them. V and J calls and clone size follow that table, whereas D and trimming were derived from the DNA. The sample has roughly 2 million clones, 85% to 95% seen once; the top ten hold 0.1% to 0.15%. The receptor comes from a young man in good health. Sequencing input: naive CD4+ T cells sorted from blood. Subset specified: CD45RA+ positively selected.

Here the CDR3 reads CASSEGFNYGYTF. The DNA for the CDR3 is TGTGCCAGCTCGGAGGGTTTCAACTATGGCTACACCTTC. The rearrangement uses TRBV6-6 and TRBJ1-2; no firm D call. The V gene's germline CDR1 is MNHNY and CDR2 SVGAGI (reference sequence). The length of the CDR3 is 13 residues. The germline V and J ends were trimmed by 8 bases and 2 bases, with 12 bases remaining between them.